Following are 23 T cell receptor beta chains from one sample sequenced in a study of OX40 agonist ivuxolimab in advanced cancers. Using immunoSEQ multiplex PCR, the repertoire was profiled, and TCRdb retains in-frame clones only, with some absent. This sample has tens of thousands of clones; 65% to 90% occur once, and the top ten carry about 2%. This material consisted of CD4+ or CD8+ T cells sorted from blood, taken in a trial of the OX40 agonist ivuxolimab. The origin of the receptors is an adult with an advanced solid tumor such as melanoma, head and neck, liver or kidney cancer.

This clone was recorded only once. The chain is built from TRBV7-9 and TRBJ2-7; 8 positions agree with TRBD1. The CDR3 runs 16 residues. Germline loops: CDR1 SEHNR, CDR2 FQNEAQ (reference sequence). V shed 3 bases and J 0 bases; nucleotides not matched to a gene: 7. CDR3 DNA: TGTGCCAGCAGCTTCCCGACAGGGGCGAGCTCCTACGAGCAGTACTTC. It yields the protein CASSFPTGASSYEQYF.

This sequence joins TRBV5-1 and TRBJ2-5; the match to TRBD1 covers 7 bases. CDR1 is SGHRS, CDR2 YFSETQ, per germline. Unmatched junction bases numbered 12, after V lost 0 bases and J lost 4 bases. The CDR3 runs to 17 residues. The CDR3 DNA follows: TGCGCCAGCAGCTTGGGCGGTGGTATGCAGGGGGTAGAGACCCAGTACTTC. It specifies CASSLGGGMQGVETQYF.

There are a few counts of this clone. The CDR3 region is CSVGLAGASDPEQFF. In DNA, the CDR3 is TGCAGCGTTGGTCTAGCGGGAGCCTCGGACCCGGAGCAGTTCTTC. This chain uses TRBV29-1 with TRBJ2-1; 10 bases match TRBD2. Germline trimming cut 4 bases from V and 10 bases from J; bases unmatched to any gene: 13. The CDR3 sequence is 15 residues long. Germline V CDR1 and CDR2: SQVTM, ANQGSEA.

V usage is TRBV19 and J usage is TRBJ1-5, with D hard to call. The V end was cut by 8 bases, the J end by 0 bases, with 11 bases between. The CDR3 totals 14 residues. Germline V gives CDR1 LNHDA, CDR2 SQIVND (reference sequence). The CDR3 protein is CASWIRASNQPQHF. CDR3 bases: TGTGCCAGTTGGATAAGGGCTAGCAATCAGCCCCAGCATTTT.

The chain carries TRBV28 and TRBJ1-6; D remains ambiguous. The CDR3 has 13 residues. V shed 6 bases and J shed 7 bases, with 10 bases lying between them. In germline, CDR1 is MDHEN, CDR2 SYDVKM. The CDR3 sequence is CASRKDLNSPLHF. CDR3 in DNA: TGTGCCAGCAGGAAGGACCTGAATTCACCCCTCCACTTT.

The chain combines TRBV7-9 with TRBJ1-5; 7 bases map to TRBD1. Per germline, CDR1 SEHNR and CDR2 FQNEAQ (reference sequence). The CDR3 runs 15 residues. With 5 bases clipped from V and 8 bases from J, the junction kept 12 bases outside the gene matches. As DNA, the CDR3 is TGTGCCAGCAGCGACGGGACAGCCGGAATTGAGCCCCAGCATTTT. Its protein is CASSDGTAGIEPQHF.

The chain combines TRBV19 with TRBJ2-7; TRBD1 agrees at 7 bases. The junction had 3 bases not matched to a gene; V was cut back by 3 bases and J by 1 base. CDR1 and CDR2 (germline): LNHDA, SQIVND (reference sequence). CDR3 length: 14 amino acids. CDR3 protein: CASSMGQTSYEQYF. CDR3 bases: TGTGCCAGTAGTATGGGACAGACATCCTACGAGCAGTACTTC.

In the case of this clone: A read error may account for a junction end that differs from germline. The CDR3 nucleotides read TGTGCCAGCAGGGAAGAGACCCAGTACTTC. It yields the protein CASREETQYF. The rearrangement uses TRBV2 and TRBJ2-5; no clear D. The CDR3 has 10 residues. Germline CDR1 and CDR2: SNHLY and FYNNEI. Together with reference TRBV2 and TRBJ2-5, the CDR3 gives the full variable domain: EPEVTQTPSHQVTQMGQEVILRCVPISNHLYFYWYRQILGQKVEFLVSFYNNEISEKSEIFDDQFSVERPDGSNFTLKIRSTKLEDSAMYFCASREETQYFGPGTRLLVL.

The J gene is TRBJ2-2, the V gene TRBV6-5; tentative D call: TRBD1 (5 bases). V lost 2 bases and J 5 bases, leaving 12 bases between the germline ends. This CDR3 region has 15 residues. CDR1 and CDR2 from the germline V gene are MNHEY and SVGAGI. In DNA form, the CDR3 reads TGTGCCAGCAGTTACCACGGAAGGGGAACCGGGGAGCTGTTTTTT. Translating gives CASSYHGRGTGELFF.

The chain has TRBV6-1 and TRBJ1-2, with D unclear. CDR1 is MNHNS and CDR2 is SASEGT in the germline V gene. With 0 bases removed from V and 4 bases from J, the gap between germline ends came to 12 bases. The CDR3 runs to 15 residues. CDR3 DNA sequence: TGTGCCAGCAGTGAAGCCCTTCGGGGAACCTATGGCTACACCTTC. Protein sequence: CASSEALRGTYGYTF.

The CDR3 nucleotides read TGTGCCAGCAGCCATAGGACTTACACCGGGGAGCTGTTTTTT. It translates to CASSHRTYTGELFF. This chain connects TRBV11-1 to TRBJ2-2; possibly TRBD2 for D (5 bases). The germline V and J ends were trimmed by 5 bases and 3 bases, with 10 bases remaining between them. In germline, CDR1 is SGHAT, CDR2 FQDESV (reference sequence). The CDR3 extends over 14 amino acids.

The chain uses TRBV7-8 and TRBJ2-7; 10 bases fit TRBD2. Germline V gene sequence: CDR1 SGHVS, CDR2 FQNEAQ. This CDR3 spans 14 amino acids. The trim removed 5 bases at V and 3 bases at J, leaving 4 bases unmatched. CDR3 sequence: CASSRTSGNYEQYF. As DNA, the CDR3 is TGTGCCAGCAGCCGGACTAGCGGTAACTACGAGCAGTACTTC.

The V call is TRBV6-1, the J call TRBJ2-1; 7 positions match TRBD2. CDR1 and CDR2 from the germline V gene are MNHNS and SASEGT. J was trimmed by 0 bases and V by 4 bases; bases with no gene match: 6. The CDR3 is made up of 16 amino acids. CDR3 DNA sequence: TGTGCCAGCAGTGTCGTGGGCGGGAGCTCCTACAATGAGCAGTTCTTC. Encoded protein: CASSVVGGSSYNEQFF.

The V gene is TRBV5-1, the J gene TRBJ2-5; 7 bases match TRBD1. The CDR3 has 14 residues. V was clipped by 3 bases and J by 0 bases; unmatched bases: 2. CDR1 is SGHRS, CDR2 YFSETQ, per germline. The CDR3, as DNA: TGCGCCAGCAGCTCGACAGGGTACCAAGAGACCCAGTACTTC. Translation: CASSSTGYQETQYF.

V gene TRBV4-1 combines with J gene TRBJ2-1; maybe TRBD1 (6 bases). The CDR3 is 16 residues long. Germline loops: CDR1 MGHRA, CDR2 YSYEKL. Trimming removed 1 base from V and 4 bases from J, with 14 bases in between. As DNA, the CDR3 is TGCGCCAGCAGCCAAGCTGGGACACCGGAGTACAATGAGCAGTTCTTC. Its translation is CASSQAGTPEYNEQFF.

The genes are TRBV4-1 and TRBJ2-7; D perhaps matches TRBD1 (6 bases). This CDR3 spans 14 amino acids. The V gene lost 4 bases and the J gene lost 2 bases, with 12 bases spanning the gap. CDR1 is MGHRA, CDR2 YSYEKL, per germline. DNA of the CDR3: TGCGCCAGCAGCCCCCGGACAGCTACCTACGAGCAGTACTTC. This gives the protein CASSPRTATYEQYF.

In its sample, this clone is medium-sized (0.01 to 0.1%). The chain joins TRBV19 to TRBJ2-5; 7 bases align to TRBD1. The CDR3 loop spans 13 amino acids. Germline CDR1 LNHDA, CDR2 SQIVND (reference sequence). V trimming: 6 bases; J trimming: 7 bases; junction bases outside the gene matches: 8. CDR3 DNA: TGTGCCAGTAGCCCGGGACAGCTCGGGACCCAGTACTTC. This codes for CASSPGQLGTQYF.

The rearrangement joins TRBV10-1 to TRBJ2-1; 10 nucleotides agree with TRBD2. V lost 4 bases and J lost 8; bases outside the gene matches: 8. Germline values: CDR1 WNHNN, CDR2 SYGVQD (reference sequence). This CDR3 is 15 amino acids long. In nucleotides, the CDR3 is TGCGCCAGCAGTGGATTAGCGGGAGGATCAGATGAGCAGTTCTTC. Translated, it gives CASSGLAGGSDEQFF.

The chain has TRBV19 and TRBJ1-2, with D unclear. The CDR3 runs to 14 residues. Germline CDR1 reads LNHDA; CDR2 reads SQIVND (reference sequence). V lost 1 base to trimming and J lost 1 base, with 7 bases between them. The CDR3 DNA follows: TGTGCCAGTAGTATAGTTAGGGATAACTATGGCTACACCTTC. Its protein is CASSIVRDNYGYTF.

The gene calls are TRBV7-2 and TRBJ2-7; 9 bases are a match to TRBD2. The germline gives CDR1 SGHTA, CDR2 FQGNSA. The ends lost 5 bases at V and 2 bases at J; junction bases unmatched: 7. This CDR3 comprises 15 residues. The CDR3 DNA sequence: TGTGCCAGCAGCGTAGGGACTAGCTTGGCCTACGAGCAGTACTTC. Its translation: CASSVGTSLAYEQYF.

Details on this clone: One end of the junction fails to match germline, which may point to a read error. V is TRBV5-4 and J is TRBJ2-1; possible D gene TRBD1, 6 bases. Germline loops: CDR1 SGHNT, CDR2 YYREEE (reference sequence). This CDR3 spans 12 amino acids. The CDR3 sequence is CASNLDTGSRFF. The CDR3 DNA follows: TGTGCCAGCAACTTGGACACAGGGTCGCGTTTCTTC.

CDR3 DNA sequence: TGTGCCACCGCAAAGCGGGAGGGAGATACGCAGTATTTT. It yields the protein CATAKREGDTQYF. The rearrangement links TRBV10-3 to TRBJ2-3; 10 bases line up with TRBD2. The CDR3 has 13 residues. V was pared by 10 bases and J by 5 bases, with 6 bases of the junction left unmatched. The germline V gene encodes CDR1 ENHRY and CDR2 SYGVKD.

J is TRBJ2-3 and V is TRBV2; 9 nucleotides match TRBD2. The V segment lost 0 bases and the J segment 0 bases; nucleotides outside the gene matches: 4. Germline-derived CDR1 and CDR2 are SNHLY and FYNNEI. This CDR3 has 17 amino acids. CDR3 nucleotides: TGTGCCAGCAGTGAAGCGCCTAGCGGGGCGAGCACAGATACGCAGTATTTT. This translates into CASSEAPSGASTDTQYF.